Listed below are T cell receptor beta chains from one sample, sequenced in a study of blood T cell repertoires in COVID-19. The repertoire was sequenced with immunoSEQ multiplex PCR; TCRdb's copy has only in-frame clones and lacks some. The sample consists of approximately 200,000 clones, around 88% of them appearing once. The sequencing sample was made of peripheral blood. The receptors originated from a woman aged 25 to 39 with acute or convalescent COVID-19. CDR3s include the opening cysteine and the closing phenylalanine or tryptophan.

j_call v_call cdr3_aa
TRBJ2-7 TRBV5-6 CASKLGLAGAFSYEQYF
TRBJ2-3 TRBV2 CATQTATSTDTQYF
TRBJ2-4 TRBV18 CASSSSGENIQYF
TRBJ2-1 TRBV5-1 CASSAGGAGVDEQFF
TRBJ2-5 TRBV5-1 CASSLESQETQYF
TRBJ2-2 TRBV27 CASRPGLAGTGELFF
TRBJ1-4 TRBV2 CASSLGTQNEKLFF
TRBJ2-2 TRBV5-1 CASSLSGRSTGELFF
TRBJ2-2 TRBV7-2 CASSLLQVNAGELFF
TRBJ2-3 TRBV28 CASSSSGTDTQYF
TRBJ1-2 TRBV2 CASAAEREAGYTF
TRBJ1-1 TRBV19 CASSGFQGEAFF
TRBJ2-2 TRBV4-1 CASSQGLAEGGELFF
TRBJ2-7 TRBV2 CASGAGTSFGEQYF
TRBJ1-1 TRBV30 CAWSVQVSTEAFF
TRBJ1-4 TRBV2 CASRGTGAVNEKLFF
TRBJ2-7 TRBV7-2 CASRSDRSFSYEQYF
TRBJ2-7 TRBV7-2 CASSSYNYEQYF
TRBJ2-2 TRBV5-1 CASSLGLAGNTGELFF
TRBJ2-7 TRBV28 CASSFRVPYEQYF
TRBJ1-2 TRBV5-1 CASSETGAYGYTF
TRBJ2-5 TRBV28 CASSPGWGEREQETQYF
TRBJ1-6 TRBV5-1 CASSLATGDSPLHF
TRBJ1-5 TRBV18 CASSQDRVGAQAQHF
TRBJ2-7 TRBV5-1 CASSQTGDEQYF
TRBJ2-3 TRBV25-1 CASRDKSTDTQYF
TRBJ2-7 TRBV19 CASSIALAGDQYF
TRBJ2-1 TRBV11-2 CASSFMGASLRNEQFF
TRBJ2-7 TRBV3-1/TRBV3-2 CASSLGLAGEQYF
TRBJ2-4 TRBV29-1 CSVGSENIQYF
TRBJ2-1 TRBV2 CASQLAGEGEQFF
TRBJ2-7 TRBV30 CAWTQDSYEQYF
TRBJ1-1 TRBV10-1 CASSTVAGQGATANTEAFF